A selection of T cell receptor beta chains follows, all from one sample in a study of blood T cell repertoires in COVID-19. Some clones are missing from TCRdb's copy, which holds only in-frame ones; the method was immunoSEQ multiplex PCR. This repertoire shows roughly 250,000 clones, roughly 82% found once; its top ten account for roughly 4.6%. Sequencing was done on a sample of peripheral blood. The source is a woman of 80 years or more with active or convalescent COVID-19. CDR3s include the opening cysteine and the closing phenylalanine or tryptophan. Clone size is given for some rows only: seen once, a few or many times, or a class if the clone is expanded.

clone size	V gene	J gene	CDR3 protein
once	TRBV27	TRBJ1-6	CASRAGVVNYNSPLHF
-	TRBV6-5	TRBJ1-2	CASSTRGGRTGYTF
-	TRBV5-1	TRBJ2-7	CASSLAPGSYEQYF
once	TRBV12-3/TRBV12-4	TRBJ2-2	CASSQGVTGELFF
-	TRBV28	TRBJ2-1	CASSGPRDWDFNEQFF
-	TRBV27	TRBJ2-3	CASSTRQGADTQYF
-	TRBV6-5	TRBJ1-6	CASSYDSQTYNSPLHF
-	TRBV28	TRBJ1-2	CASNGGTVANYGYTF
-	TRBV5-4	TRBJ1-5	CASSLDVGGQPQHF
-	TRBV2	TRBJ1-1	CASRGTGGLSEAFF
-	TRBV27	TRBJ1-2	CASSSQAQGNGYTF
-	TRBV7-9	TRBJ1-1	CASSPTALVAFF
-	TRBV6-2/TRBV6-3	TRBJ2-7	CASSYAPGGGTYEQYF
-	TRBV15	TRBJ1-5	CATSSSTGSNQPQHF
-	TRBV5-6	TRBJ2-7	CASSPRQAPMSSYEQYF